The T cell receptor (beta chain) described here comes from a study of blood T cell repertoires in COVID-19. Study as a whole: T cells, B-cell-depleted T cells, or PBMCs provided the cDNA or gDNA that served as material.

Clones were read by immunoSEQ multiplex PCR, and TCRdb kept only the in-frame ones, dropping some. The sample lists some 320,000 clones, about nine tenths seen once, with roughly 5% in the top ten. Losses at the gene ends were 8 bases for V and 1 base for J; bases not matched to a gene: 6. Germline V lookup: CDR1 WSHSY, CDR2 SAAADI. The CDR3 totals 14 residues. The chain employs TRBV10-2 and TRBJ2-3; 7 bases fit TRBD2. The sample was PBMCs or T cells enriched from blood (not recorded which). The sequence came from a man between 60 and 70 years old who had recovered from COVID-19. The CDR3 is CASWTSLGTDTQYF. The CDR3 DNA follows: TGCGCCAGCTGGACTAGTCTGGGCACAGATACGCAGTATTTT.